The 12 T cell receptor beta chains in this list originate from one sample, sequenced in a study of blood T cell repertoires in COVID-19 (TCRdb year 2020). Receptor amplification or capture employed the immunoSEQ multiplex PCR assay. Entries here come from immuneACCESS through TCRdb and include only in-frame sequences with V and J called. Some clones fail to appear in such tables; in the studies checked, an unresolved V gene covers under half of the shortfall, and the cause of the remainder is unknown. This sample holds about 70,000 clones; about 90% were observed only once. 7% to 9.5% of the sample lies in the top ten. Source material: peripheral blood. These receptors all stem from a human donor in a cohort sampled during active COVID-19.

The rearrangement links TRBV6-5 to TRBJ2-7, with 10 bases lining up with TRBD1. Trimming cost V 4 bases and J 6 bases; bases outside gene matches: 12. CDR3 length equals 16 residues. CDR1 MNHEY and CDR2 SVGAGI come from the germline V gene. The CDR3 DNA reads as TGTGCCAGCAGTTCTCCCGGGACAGGGGTGCTCCTCGAGCAGTACTTC. Protein: CASSSPGTGVLLEQYF.

This chain links TRBV4-3 with TRBJ1-2, with 8 bases fitting TRBD1. This CDR3 contains 18 residues. With 0 bases clipped from V and 4 bases from J, the junction kept 13 bases outside the gene matches. Germline V gene sequence: CDR1 LGHNA, CDR2 YSLEER. The CDR3 loop reads CASSQERVRGRSSYGYTF. The CDR3 DNA reads TGCGCCAGCAGCCAAGAAAGGGTCAGGGGGCGCAGTAGCTATGGCTACACCTTC.

This chain links TRBV7-8 with TRBJ2-7; 7 nucleotides match TRBD1. CDR3 length: 13 amino acids. Trimming removed 5 bases from V and 5 bases from J; junction bases left unmatched: 6. Germline assignment: CDR1 SGHVS and CDR2 FQNEAQ. The chain's CDR3 is CASSHNRGHEQYF. CDR3 coding DNA: TGTGCCAGCAGCCATAACAGGGGCCACGAGCAGTACTTC.

CDR3 coding DNA: TGTGCCAGCAGCCAAGAGCTTTATGGAATCGTGGTCCGGGACAGGGAGAAAAAGAAGGGCTACACCTTC. Encoded protein: CASSQELYGIVVRDREKKKGYTF. The chain couples TRBV4-2 to TRBJ1-2; 9 nucleotides match TRBD1. The V segment lost 0 bases and the J segment 8 bases; nucleotides outside the gene matches: 31. The CDR3 sequence is 23 residues long. From germline, CDR1 is LGHNA and CDR2 YNFKEQ.

This clone was found once. The gene calls are TRBV5-6 and TRBJ2-7; 11 nucleotides line up with TRBD2. CDR1 and CDR2 (germline): SGHDT, YYEEEE. V dropped 4 bases and J dropped 3; count of bases not matched to a gene: 6. The CDR3 has 15 amino acids. CDR3 residues: CASSGNSGGDYEQYF. CDR3 sequence (DNA): TGTGCCAGCAGCGGGAATAGCGGGGGGGACTACGAGCAGTACTTC. Using reference TRBV5-6 and TRBJ2-7 for the parts outside the CDR3, the full variable domain is DAGVTQSPTHLIKTRGQQVTLRCSPKSGHDTVSWYQQALGQGPQFIFQYYEEEERQRGNFPDRFSGHQFPNYSSELNVNALLLGDSALYLCASSGNSGGDYEQYFGPGTRLTVT.

The chain combines TRBV25-1 with TRBJ1-5; D is perhaps TRBD1 (6 bases). Per the germline V gene, CDR1 is MGHDK and CDR2 is SYGVNS. The CDR3 length is 16 residues. The germline V and J ends were trimmed by 2 bases and 5 bases, with 16 bases remaining between them. The CDR3 spells CASSENQAQGHQPQHF. In nucleotides, the CDR3 is TGTGCCAGCAGTGAAAATCAGGCACAGGGACATCAGCCCCAGCATTTT.

V gene TRBV28 combines with J gene TRBJ1-1, with 8 bases lining up with TRBD1. Trimming at V came to 2 bases and at J to 7 bases, leaving 12 bases not matched to a gene. CDR1 is MDHEN, CDR2 SYDVKM, per germline. The CDR3 contains 16 residues. In DNA, the CDR3 is TGTGCCAGCAGTTTAGGGAAACCGGGACAGGACCTTGAAGCTTTCTTT. It translates to CASSLGKPGQDLEAFF.

The chain joins TRBV9 to TRBJ2-7; D call uncertain. Trimming shortened V by 4 bases and J by 0 bases, and 5 bases separated the two germline ends. This CDR3 is 12 amino acids long. Germline assignment: CDR1 SGDLS and CDR2 YYNGEE. DNA of the CDR3: TGTGCCAGCAGCTCAGACTCCTACGAGCAGTACTTC. Protein product: CASSSDSYEQYF.

CDR3 sequence (DNA): TGTGCCAGCAGCTCGGGACAGGGTTCGGGCTACGAGCAGTACTTC. Protein: CASSSGQGSGYEQYF. This sequence joins TRBV5-5 and TRBJ2-7; 9 nucleotides agree with TRBD1. This CDR3 has 15 residues. Germline values: CDR1 SGHKS, CDR2 YYEKEE (reference sequence). The J segment lost 3 bases and the V segment lost 3 bases, leaving 7 bases of the junction unmatched.

V usage is TRBV30 and J usage is TRBJ2-7; D ambiguous. The CDR3 contains 12 residues. V lost 3 bases and J 2 bases, leaving 8 bases between the germline ends. Germline values: CDR1 GTSNPN, CDR2 SVGIG (reference sequence). CDR3 nucleotides: TGTGCCTGGAGAGTCTCTACCTACGAGCAGTACTTC. It yields the protein CAWRVSTYEQYF.

With respect to this clone: One end of the junction does not line up with germline, which may come from a read error. The rearrangement joins TRBV30 to TRBJ2-7; a possible D gene is TRBD1 (5 bases). CDR1 and CDR2 (germline): GTSNPN, SVGIG (reference sequence). The CDR3 covers 11 residues. The CDR3 loop is CAWGDQGDYNF. CDR3 sequence (DNA): TGTGCCTGGGGGGATCAAGGGGATTATAACTTC.

The chain carries TRBV11-2 and TRBJ2-7; D gene uncertain. From germline, CDR1 is SGHAT and CDR2 FQNNGV. The CDR3 has 15 residues. Trimming took 0 bases from V and 3 from J, leaving 12 bases between them. In DNA, the CDR3 is TGTGCCAGCAGCTTAGATCCCGCAGCGCTCTACGAGCAGTACTTC. This translates into CASSLDPAALYEQYF.